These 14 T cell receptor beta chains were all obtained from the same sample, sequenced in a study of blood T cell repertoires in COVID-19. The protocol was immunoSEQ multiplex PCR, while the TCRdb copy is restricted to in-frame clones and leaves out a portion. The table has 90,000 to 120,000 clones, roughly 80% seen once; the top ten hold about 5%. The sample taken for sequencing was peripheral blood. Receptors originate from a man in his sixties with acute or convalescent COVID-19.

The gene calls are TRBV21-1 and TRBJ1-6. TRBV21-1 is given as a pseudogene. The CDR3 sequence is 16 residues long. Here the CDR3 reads CASSEGREIYNSPLHF. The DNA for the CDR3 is TGTGCCAGCAGCGAAGGAAGGGAGATCTATAATTCACCCCTCCACTTT.

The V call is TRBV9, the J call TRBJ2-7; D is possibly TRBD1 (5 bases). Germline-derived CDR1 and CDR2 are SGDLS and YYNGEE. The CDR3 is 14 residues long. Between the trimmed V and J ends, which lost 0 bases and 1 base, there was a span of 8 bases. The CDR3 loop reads CASSVGTLSYEQYF. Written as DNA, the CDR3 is TGTGCCAGCAGCGTAGGGACATTATCCTACGAGCAGTACTTC.

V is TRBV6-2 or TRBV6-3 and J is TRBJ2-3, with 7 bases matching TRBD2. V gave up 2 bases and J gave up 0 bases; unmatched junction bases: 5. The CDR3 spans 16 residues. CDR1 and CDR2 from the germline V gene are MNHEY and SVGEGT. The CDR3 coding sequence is TGTGCCAGCAGTTACCCAGAGACTAGCAGCACAGATACGCAGTATTTT. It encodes CASSYPETSSTDTQYF.

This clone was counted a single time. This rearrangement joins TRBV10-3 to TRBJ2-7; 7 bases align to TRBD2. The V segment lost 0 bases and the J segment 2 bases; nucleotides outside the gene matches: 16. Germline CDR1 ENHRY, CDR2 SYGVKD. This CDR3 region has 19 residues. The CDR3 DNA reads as TGTGCCATCAGTGAGTCAATTTCGCGGGAGAATTACCCGACCTACGAGCAGTACTTC. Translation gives CAISESISRENYPTYEQYF.

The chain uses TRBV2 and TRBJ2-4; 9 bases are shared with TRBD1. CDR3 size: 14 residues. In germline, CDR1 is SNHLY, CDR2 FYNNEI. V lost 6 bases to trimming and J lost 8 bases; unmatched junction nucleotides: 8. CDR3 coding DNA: TGTGCCAGCAGGACCTGGGGACAGGGTTACATTCAGTACTTC. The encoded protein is CASRTWGQGYIQYF.

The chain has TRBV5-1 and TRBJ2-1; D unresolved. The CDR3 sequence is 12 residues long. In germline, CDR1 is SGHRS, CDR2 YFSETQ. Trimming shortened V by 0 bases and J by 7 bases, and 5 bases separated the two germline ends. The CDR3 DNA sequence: TGCGCCAGCAGCTTGGCCGGGAATGAGCAGTTCTTC. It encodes CASSLAGNEQFF.

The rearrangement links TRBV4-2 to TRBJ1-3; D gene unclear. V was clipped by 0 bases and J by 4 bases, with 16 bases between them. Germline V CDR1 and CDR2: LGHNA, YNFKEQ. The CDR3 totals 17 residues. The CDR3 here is CASSQDLGSRAGNTIYF. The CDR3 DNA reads TGTGCCAGCAGCCAAGATCTAGGCAGTAGAGCCGGAAACACCATATATTTT.

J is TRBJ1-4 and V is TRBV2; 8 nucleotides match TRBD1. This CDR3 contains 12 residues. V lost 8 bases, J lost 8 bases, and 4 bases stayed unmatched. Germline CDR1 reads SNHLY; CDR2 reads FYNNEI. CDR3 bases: TGTGCCAGCGGAAGGGACAGGGAAAAACTGTTTTTT. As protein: CASGRDREKLFF.

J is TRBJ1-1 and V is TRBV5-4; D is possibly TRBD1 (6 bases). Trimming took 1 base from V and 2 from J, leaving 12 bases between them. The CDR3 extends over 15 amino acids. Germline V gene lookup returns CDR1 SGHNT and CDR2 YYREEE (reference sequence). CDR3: CASSLNTGRNTEAFF. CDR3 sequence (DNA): TGTGCCAGCAGCTTGAACACAGGGAGAAACACTGAAGCTTTCTTT.

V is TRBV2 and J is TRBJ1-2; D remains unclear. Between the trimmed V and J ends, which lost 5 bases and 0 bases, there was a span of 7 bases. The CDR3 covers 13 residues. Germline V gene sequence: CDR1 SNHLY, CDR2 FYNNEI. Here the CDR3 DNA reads TGTGCCAGCAGTCTAGTGGCTAACTATGGCTACACCTTC. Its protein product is CASSLVANYGYTF.

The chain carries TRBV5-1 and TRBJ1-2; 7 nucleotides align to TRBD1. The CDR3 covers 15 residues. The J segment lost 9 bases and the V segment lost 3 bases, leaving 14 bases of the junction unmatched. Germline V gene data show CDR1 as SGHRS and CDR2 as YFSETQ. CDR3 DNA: TGCGCCAGCAGCTGGGGAACGAGACAGGGTATGAGCTACACCTTC. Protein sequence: CASSWGTRQGMSYTF.

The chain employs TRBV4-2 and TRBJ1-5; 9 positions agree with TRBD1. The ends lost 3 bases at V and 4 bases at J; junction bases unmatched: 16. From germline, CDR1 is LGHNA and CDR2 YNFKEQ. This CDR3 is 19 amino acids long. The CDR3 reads CASSQARTGARRGNQPQHF. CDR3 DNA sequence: TGTGCCAGCAGCCAGGCCAGGACAGGGGCCCGGAGGGGAAATCAGCCCCAGCATTTT.

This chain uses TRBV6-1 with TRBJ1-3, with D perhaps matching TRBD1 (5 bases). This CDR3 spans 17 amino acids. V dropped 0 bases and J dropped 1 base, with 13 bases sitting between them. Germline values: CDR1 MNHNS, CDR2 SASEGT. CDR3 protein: CASSEAVQGMSGNTIYF. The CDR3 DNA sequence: TGTGCCAGCAGTGAAGCGGTCCAGGGTATGTCTGGAAACACCATATATTTT.

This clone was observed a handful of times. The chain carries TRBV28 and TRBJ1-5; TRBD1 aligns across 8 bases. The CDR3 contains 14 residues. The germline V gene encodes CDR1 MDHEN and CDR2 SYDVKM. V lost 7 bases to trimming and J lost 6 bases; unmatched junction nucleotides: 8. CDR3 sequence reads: CASTTGQGSQPQHF. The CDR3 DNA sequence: TGTGCCAGCACCACCGGACAGGGAAGTCAGCCCCAGCATTTT.